Sequencing of this T cell receptor beta chain was carried out in a study of T-cell reconstitution after alpha-beta-depleted transplantation in children. Looked up from germline, CDR1 is ENHRY and CDR2 is SYGVKD. This CDR3 comprises 13 residues. With 9 bases clipped from V and 7 bases from J, the junction kept 7 bases outside the gene matches. Unique molecular identifiers were used in preparing the TCRbeta library. A single record per CDR3 protein comes from TCRdb applying MiXCR to the PCR reads. The sample shows 250,000 or so distinct CDR3 sequences, approximately 24% of them seen only once. Comments on this clonotype: A much larger clonotype is one base distant, so this may be a read error. No conserved phenylalanine or tryptophan ends this CDR3, so it is likely a read error.

Material: PBMCs, mostly from graft donor cells, obtained 360 days after TCRalphabeta/CD19-depleted stem cell transplant. The chain employs TRBV10-3 and TRBJ1-4, with TRBD1 matching 8 bases. The receptor was derived from a female patient between 2 and 15 years old who had a stem cell transplant for congenital amegakaryocytic thrombocytopenia, so the T cells may come from the graft donor. The CDR3 DNA is TGTGCCATTCTCTGGGACAGGAGTGAAAAACTGTTTTAT. This sequence encodes CAILWDRSEKLFY.